This entry lists 6 T cell receptor beta chains sequenced from one sample in a study of cytomegalovirus exposure and HLA in healthy donors. Amplification used 60 Vbeta primers and 13 Jbeta primers. Only in-frame clones appear in the TCRdb table, and some are missing; sequencing was by immunoSEQ multiplex PCR. The data hold about 130,000 clones, with roughly 85% observed a single time. The sample taken for sequencing was PBMCs. The receptors were gathered from a woman aged 25 to 39 in good health and CMV-seropositive.

This chain joins TRBV10-2 and TRBJ2-7, with TRBD1 identical over 8 bases. CDR1 and CDR2 (germline): WSHSY, SAAADI. The CDR3 totals 13 residues. V lost 8 bases and J lost 6; bases outside the gene matches: 9. CDR3 DNA sequence: TGCGCCAGCTGCTTACAGGGGGTGTCCGAGCAGTACTTC. It translates to CASCLQGVSEQYF.

The chain has TRBV7-9 and TRBJ1-3, with TRBD1 matching 7 bases. V dropped 6 bases and J dropped 0; count of bases not matched to a gene: 8. CDR1 SEHNR and CDR2 FQNEAQ come from the germline V gene (reference sequence). CDR3 length: 16 amino acids. The CDR3 protein is CASRIDRAFSGNTIYF. The CDR3 DNA reads TGTGCCAGCAGGATCGACAGGGCCTTCTCTGGAAACACCATATATTTT. Full variable domain (missing parts from reference TRBV7-9 and TRBJ1-3): DTGVSQNPRHKITKRGQNVTFRCDPISEHNRLYWYRQTLGQGPEFLTYFQNEAQLEKSRLLSDRFSAERPKGSFSTLEIQRTEQGDSAMYLCASRIDRAFSGNTIYFGEGSWLTVV.

The rearrangement links TRBV5-4 to TRBJ2-7, with a weak D call TRBD1 (6 bases). This CDR3 has 13 amino acids. V shed 1 base and J shed 5 bases, with 10 bases lying between them. Germline values: CDR1 SGHNT, CDR2 YYREEE (reference sequence). CDR3 sequence (DNA): TGTGCCAGCAGCTTGAACAGGGCCCACGAGCAGTACTTC. It specifies CASSLNRAHEQYF.

The rearrangement joins TRBV5-1 to TRBJ2-1; no firm D call. CDR3 length: 15 amino acids. CDR1 is SGHRS, CDR2 YFSETQ, per germline. V was clipped by 0 bases and J by 0 bases, with 7 bases between them. The CDR3 sequence is CASSLVSGSYNEQFF. Here the CDR3 DNA reads TGCGCCAGCAGCTTGGTTAGTGGCTCCTACAATGAGCAGTTCTTC.

The DNA for the CDR3 is TGCAGCGTGAACAGGCTTGAAGCTTTCTTT. This translates into CSVNRLEAFF. This chain links TRBV29-1 with TRBJ1-1, with D possibly matching TRBD1 (5 bases). Germline V gives CDR1 SQVTM, CDR2 ANQGSEA. V was cut by 6 bases and J by 7 bases, with 9 bases left in between. CDR3 size: 10 residues.

The V call is TRBV6-1, the J call TRBJ1-2, with D possibly TRBD1 on 5 matching bases. Germline assignment: CDR1 MNHNS and CDR2 SASEGT. V gave up 3 bases and J gave up 1 base, with 9 bases separating them. The CDR3 has 14 residues. The CDR3: CASSDGGNNYGYTF. DNA for the CDR3: TGTGCCAGCAGTGATGGGGGGAATAACTATGGCTACACCTTC.